What follows describes a single TCR beta chain. Its target is not known. Drawn from each donor were roughly 10 milliliters of peripheral blood. V lost 3 bases to trimming and J lost 8 bases, with 10 bases between them. Looked up from germline, CDR1 is KGHDR and CDR2 is SFDVKD. CDR3 length: 12 residues. The sample originates from a study of blood T cells in healthy people across ages. Study-level findings and limits: Naive CD4+ cells and diversity were both higher in long-lived donors than in aged donors.

A second PCR of 7 to 11 cycles used a sample-barcoded 5' primer and a J-beta primer mix. All cDNA molecules were each tagged by a template-switch adaptor with 12 random nucleotides. One entry per CDR3 protein results from TCRdb running MiXCR on the 5' RACE reads. Among 750,000 to 950,000 distinct CDR3 sequences listed, roughly 25% were seen once. These data were also reused for a study on T cells of mothers and their children. As reported in that work: All extracted RNA went into cDNA synthesis, roughly 1.5 ug per 15 ul.

This sequence joins TRBV24-1 and TRBJ2-7, with a tentative D call TRBD1 (5 bases). This receptor was taken from a boy younger than 18 in good health. Sequencing was done on a sample of blood. The CDR3 coding sequence is TGTGCCACCAGTGATCCAGGGTTCCAGCAGTACTTC. It translates to CATSDPGFQQYF.